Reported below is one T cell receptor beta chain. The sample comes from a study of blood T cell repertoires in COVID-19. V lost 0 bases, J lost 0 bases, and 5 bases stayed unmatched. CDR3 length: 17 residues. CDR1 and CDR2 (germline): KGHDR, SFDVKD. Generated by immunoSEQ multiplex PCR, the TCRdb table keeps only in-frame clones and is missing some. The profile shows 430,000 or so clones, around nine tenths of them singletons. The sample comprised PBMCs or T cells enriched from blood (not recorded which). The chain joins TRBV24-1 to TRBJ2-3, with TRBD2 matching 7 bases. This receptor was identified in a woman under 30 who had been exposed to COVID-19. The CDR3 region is CATSDLSPSGSTDTQYF. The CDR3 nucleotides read TGTGCCACCAGTGATTTGTCGCCTAGCGGAAGCACAGATACGCAGTATTTT.